A selection of T cell receptor beta chains follows, all from one sample in a study of T cells in Graves' hyperthyroidism and ophthalmopathy. Each CDR3 protein is one row after TCRdb ran MiXCR on the multiplex PCR reads. This table has about 720,000 distinct CDR3 sequences, about 16% appearing once. Sequencing was carried out using blood. These TCRs come from a young man with Graves' hyperthyroidism. Each CDR3 is given with its conserved first and last residue. The D gene is left open where the match is weak. Rows may omit the clone size; those that give it use once, few, many or a size class.

v_call: TRBV12-3/TRBV12-4; d_call: NA; j_call: TRBJ1-1; clone_size: few; cdr3_nt: TGTGCCAGCAGTTTAATGCAATCCCCTGAAGCTTTCTTT; cdr3_aa: CASSLMQSPEAFF
v_call: TRBV30; d_call: NA; j_call: TRBJ2-1; clone_size: NA; cdr3_nt: TGTGCCTGGAGTTTTGGCATCTCCTACAATGAGCAGTTCTTC; cdr3_aa: CAWSFGISYNEQFF
v_call: TRBV6-1; d_call: NA; j_call: TRBJ2-1; clone_size: few; cdr3_nt: TGTGCCAGCACTCACCGGGGAAAGGGACACAATGAGCAGTTCTTC; cdr3_aa: CASTHRGKGHNEQFF
v_call: TRBV30; d_call: TRBD1; j_call: TRBJ1-1; clone_size: NA; cdr3_nt: TGTGCCTGGAGTAACCGAAGGGCAGGGGGAACTGAAGCTTTCTTT; cdr3_aa: CAWSNRRAGGTEAFF
v_call: TRBV28; d_call: NA; j_call: TRBJ2-1; clone_size: many; cdr3_nt: TGTGCCAGCAGTTTATCGTACAATGAGCAGTTCTTC; cdr3_aa: CASSLSYNEQFF
v_call: TRBV6-2/TRBV6-3; d_call: TRBD2; j_call: TRBJ2-5; clone_size: NA; cdr3_nt: TGTGCCAGCAGTTCGACTAGCGGGAGGGCCTTAGAGACCCAGTACTTC; cdr3_aa: CASSSTSGRALETQYF
v_call: TRBV9; d_call: TRBD2; j_call: TRBJ2-3; clone_size: few; cdr3_nt: TGTGCCAGCAGCGTATACTCTAGCGGGACAGATACGCAGTATTTT; cdr3_aa: CASSVYSSGTDTQYF
v_call: TRBV20-1; d_call: TRBD2; j_call: TRBJ2-1; clone_size: NA; cdr3_nt: TGCAGTGCTGGACGACTAGCATGGGAATACAATGAGCAGTTCTTC; cdr3_aa: CSAGRLAWEYNEQFF
v_call: TRBV3-1; d_call: TRBD1; j_call: TRBJ2-7; clone_size: many; cdr3_nt: TGTGCCAGCAGCCAAGCAGGACAGGACGAGCAGTACTTC; cdr3_aa: CASSQAGQDEQYF
v_call: TRBV15; d_call: NA; j_call: TRBJ1-4; clone_size: once; cdr3_nt: TGTGCCACCAGCAGGGCCTCCGGGACGGCGAATGAAGAACTGTTTTTT; cdr3_aa: CATSRASGTANEELFF
v_call: TRBV27; d_call: TRBD2; j_call: TRBJ2-1; clone_size: few; cdr3_nt: TGTGCCAGCAGTGCTCACCCGGGACTAGCGGGCTACAATGAGCAGTTCTTC; cdr3_aa: CASSAHPGLAGYNEQFF
v_call: TRBV5-1; d_call: NA; j_call: TRBJ1-2; clone_size: NA; cdr3_nt: TGCGCCAGCAGCGTCGGGTCCAAAAGAGGCTACACCTTC; cdr3_aa: CASSVGSKRGYTF
v_call: TRBV7-3; d_call: NA; j_call: TRBJ2-5; clone_size: NA; cdr3_nt: TGTGCCAGCAGCCCAGGGGGACTGGTCGGAGAGACCCAGTACTTC; cdr3_aa: CASSPGGLVGETQYF
v_call: TRBV11-3; d_call: TRBD1; j_call: TRBJ2-1; clone_size: many; cdr3_nt: TGTGCCAGCAGCTTAGATCCGGACAGGGGGCGGGATGAGCAGTTCTTC; cdr3_aa: CASSLDPDRGRDEQFF
v_call: TRBV27; d_call: TRBD1; j_call: TRBJ2-1; clone_size: few; cdr3_nt: TGTGCCAGCAGTATTGGACAGGGAGACAATGAGCAGTTCTTC; cdr3_aa: CASSIGQGDNEQFF
v_call: TRBV7-9; d_call: TRBD1; j_call: TRBJ2-7; clone_size: many; cdr3_nt: TGTGCCAGCAGCAGGGGGGACAGGGCGTACGAGCAGTACTTC; cdr3_aa: CASSRGDRAYEQYF
v_call: TRBV30; d_call: NA; j_call: TRBJ2-2; clone_size: few; cdr3_nt: TGTGCCTGGAGCGGAGGGGGCAGGTACACCGGGGAGCTGTTTTTT; cdr3_aa: CAWSGGGRYTGELFF
v_call: TRBV28; d_call: NA; j_call: TRBJ1-1; clone_size: many; cdr3_nt: TGTGCCAGCGGAGATCCGCAGTCGGCGTTCACTGAAGCTTTCTTT; cdr3_aa: CASGDPQSAFTEAFF
v_call: TRBV20-1; d_call: NA; j_call: TRBJ2-2; clone_size: NA; cdr3_nt: TGCAGTGCCCGTCAGGGGAACACCGGGGAGCTGTTTTTT; cdr3_aa: CSARQGNTGELFF
v_call: TRBV19; d_call: NA; j_call: TRBJ2-7; clone_size: NA; cdr3_nt: TGTGCCAGTAGCCCGACAGTGGGGCTCTTCTCCTACGAGCAGTACTTC; cdr3_aa: CASSPTVGLFSYEQYF
v_call: TRBV3-1; d_call: NA; j_call: TRBJ1-2; clone_size: few; cdr3_nt: TGTGCCAGCAGCCACCCCGAGGGGCTCGGCTACACCTTC; cdr3_aa: CASSHPEGLGYTF
v_call: TRBV19; d_call: TRBD1; j_call: TRBJ2-5; clone_size: NA; cdr3_nt: TGTGCCAGTAGACCAGAAGGTTTCAGGGGGCAGGGGGAGACCCAGTACTTC; cdr3_aa: CASRPEGFRGQGETQYF
v_call: TRBV28; d_call: NA; j_call: TRBJ1-1; clone_size: few; cdr3_nt: TGTGCCAGCAGTTTGTCGCAGGGGCGCTCATTGAACACTGAAGCTTTCTTT; cdr3_aa: CASSLSQGRSLNTEAFF
v_call: TRBV29-1; d_call: TRBD2; j_call: TRBJ2-7; clone_size: NA; cdr3_nt: TGCAGCGTTTCTAGCGGGAGGGCCTACGAGCAGTACTTC; cdr3_aa: CSVSSGRAYEQYF
v_call: TRBV6-2/TRBV6-3; d_call: NA; j_call: TRBJ2-2; clone_size: NA; cdr3_nt: TGTGCCAGCAGTCTCCTATCCACTAGATACACCGGGGAGCTGTTTTTT; cdr3_aa: CASSLLSTRYTGELFF
v_call: TRBV11-2; d_call: NA; j_call: TRBJ1-3; clone_size: many; cdr3_nt: TGTGCCAGCAGCCCTCCCACCTCTGGAAACACCATATATTTT; cdr3_aa: CASSPPTSGNTIYF
v_call: TRBV28; d_call: TRBD2; j_call: TRBJ2-7; clone_size: NA; cdr3_nt: TGTGCCAGCAATTGGGGACTAGCGGTGAGCGAGCAGTACTTC; cdr3_aa: CASNWGLAVSEQYF
v_call: TRBV20-1; d_call: TRBD2; j_call: TRBJ2-5; clone_size: few; cdr3_nt: TGCAGTGCTAGTCCGGCGAGCGGGAGGGACGAGACCCAGTACTTC; cdr3_aa: CSASPASGRDETQYF
v_call: TRBV15; d_call: NA; j_call: TRBJ2-2; clone_size: NA; cdr3_nt: TGTGCCACCAGCAGAGATCTAGGAACCACCGGGGAGCTGTTTTTT; cdr3_aa: CATSRDLGTTGELFF
v_call: TRBV24-1; d_call: NA; j_call: TRBJ2-3; clone_size: few; cdr3_nt: TGTGCCACCAGTGATCCCCGCCCGAGAGGTGGGATTATCACAGATACGCAGTATTTT; cdr3_aa: CATSDPRPRGGIITDTQYF
v_call: TRBV4-1; d_call: TRBD1; j_call: TRBJ1-2; clone_size: NA; cdr3_nt: TGCGCCAGCAGCCCTCAGGGGGCGCCCGGCTATGGCTACACCTTC; cdr3_aa: CASSPQGAPGYGYTF
v_call: TRBV6-4; d_call: NA; j_call: TRBJ1-5; clone_size: few; cdr3_nt: TGTGCCAGCAGTGACCCAGGGGCCTTCAATCAGCCCCAGCATTTT; cdr3_aa: CASSDPGAFNQPQHF
v_call: TRBV10-3; d_call: NA; j_call: TRBJ2-7; clone_size: many; cdr3_nt: TGTGCCACCTTCGACAGCTCCTACGAGCAGTACTTC; cdr3_aa: CATFDSSYEQYF
v_call: TRBV28; d_call: NA; j_call: TRBJ2-5; clone_size: many; cdr3_nt: TGTGCCAGCTCCCCGTTTGAGACCCAGTACTTC; cdr3_aa: CASSPFETQYF
v_call: TRBV28; d_call: NA; j_call: TRBJ2-3; clone_size: many; cdr3_nt: TGTGCCAGCAGGACGGTCACAGATACGCAGTATTTT; cdr3_aa: CASRTVTDTQYF
v_call: TRBV11-3; d_call: NA; j_call: TRBJ1-2; clone_size: many; cdr3_nt: TGTGCCAGCAGCTTAGAGGGCCGGAGGGGGGACTATGGCTACACCTTC; cdr3_aa: CASSLEGRRGDYGYTF
v_call: TRBV6-1; d_call: TRBD1; j_call: TRBJ1-6; clone_size: many; cdr3_nt: TGTGCCAGCAGTGACGGACAGGGTGATTCACCCCTCCACTTT; cdr3_aa: CASSDGQGDSPLHF
v_call: TRBV9; d_call: TRBD2; j_call: TRBJ2-1; clone_size: NA; cdr3_nt: TGTGCCAGCGGCATAGCGGGAGGATTCAATGAGCAGTTCTTC; cdr3_aa: CASGIAGGFNEQFF
v_call: TRBV7-9; d_call: NA; j_call: TRBJ2-3; clone_size: NA; cdr3_nt: TGTGCCAGCAGCCATACTAGCTCGGGCCCAGATACGCAGTATTTT; cdr3_aa: CASSHTSSGPDTQYF
v_call: TRBV6-5; d_call: NA; j_call: TRBJ2-6; clone_size: NA; cdr3_nt: TGTGCCAGCAGTTACTCAGTTCAGGCACCCGGGGCCAACGTCCTGACTTTC; cdr3_aa: CASSYSVQAPGANVLTF
v_call: TRBV7-2; d_call: TRBD2; j_call: TRBJ2-7; clone_size: few; cdr3_nt: TGTGCCAGCAGCATACCCGGGACTAGATACCACGAGCAGTACTTC; cdr3_aa: CASSIPGTRYHEQYF
v_call: TRBV7-9; d_call: NA; j_call: TRBJ2-1; clone_size: NA; cdr3_nt: TGTGCCAGCAGCACCCCCCTCGTCTACAGCGGGCCCACGAATGAGCAGTTCTTC; cdr3_aa: CASSTPLVYSGPTNEQFF
v_call: TRBV12-3/TRBV12-4; d_call: TRBD2; j_call: TRBJ2-3; clone_size: many; cdr3_nt: TGTGCCGTCACCGAGGGGGGACTAGCGGGAGACGATACGCAGTATTTT; cdr3_aa: CAVTEGGLAGDDTQYF
v_call: TRBV20-1; d_call: NA; j_call: TRBJ1-5; clone_size: few; cdr3_nt: TGCAGTGCTAGAGATTTGCCCGGGACCCGGGATCAGCCCCAGCATTTT; cdr3_aa: CSARDLPGTRDQPQHF
v_call: TRBV10-3; d_call: NA; j_call: TRBJ2-5; clone_size: NA; cdr3_nt: TGTGTCATCAGTGATCGCAGAGAAGAGACCCAGTACTTC; cdr3_aa: CVISDRREETQYF
v_call: TRBV6-5; d_call: NA; j_call: TRBJ2-3; clone_size: NA; cdr3_nt: TGTGCCAGCAGTTATTGGGACCGCCAAGATGATACGCAGTATTTT; cdr3_aa: CASSYWDRQDDTQYF
v_call: TRBV2; d_call: TRBD1; j_call: TRBJ1-1; clone_size: many; cdr3_nt: TGTGCCAGCAGCAACTCAGGGGGCTTGACTGAAGCTTTCTTT; cdr3_aa: CASSNSGGLTEAFF
v_call: TRBV5-1; d_call: NA; j_call: TRBJ2-1; clone_size: many; cdr3_nt: TGCGCCAGCAGCGGATTTCAGGGGCCTTGGGGCAATGAGCAGTTCTTC; cdr3_aa: CASSGFQGPWGNEQFF
v_call: TRBV7-2; d_call: NA; j_call: TRBJ1-3; clone_size: few; cdr3_nt: TGTGCCAGCAGCCCCCTCTATGTCAACACCATATATTTT; cdr3_aa: CASSPLYVNTIYF
v_call: TRBV29-1; d_call: NA; j_call: TRBJ2-1; clone_size: NA; cdr3_nt: TGCAGCGTTGAAATTGCTAGGGGCAATGAGCAGTTCTTC; cdr3_aa: CSVEIARGNEQFF